Shown below are 23 T cell receptor beta chains from a single sample sequenced in a study of cytomegalovirus exposure and HLA in healthy donors. The PCR employed 60 Vbeta primers together with 13 Jbeta primers. Sequenced by immunoSEQ multiplex PCR; TCRdb stores in-frame clones only, minus some. Counted here are about 210,000 clones, roughly 83% occurring once; the ten biggest clones make up approximately 0.39%. Material for sequencing was PBMCs. The receptors shown here come from a male donor in good health and CMV-seropositive.

J is TRBJ1-1 and V is TRBV27; D perhaps matches TRBD1 (5 bases). V shed 3 bases and J shed 7 bases, with 15 bases lying between them. Germline CDR1 reads MNHEY; CDR2 reads SMNVEV (reference sequence). The CDR3 length is 14 residues. Here the CDR3 DNA reads TGTGCCAGCAGTTTTTCAGGTGGGGCAGGTGAAGCTTTCTTT. Its translation: CASSFSGGAGEAFF.

The J gene is TRBJ2-7, the V gene TRBV7-2, with 9 bases matching TRBD1. V lost 5 bases to trimming and J lost 4 bases; unmatched junction nucleotides: 6. The CDR3 has 14 amino acids. Germline CDR1 and CDR2: SGHTA and FQGNSA. CDR3 region: CASSRSGTGYEQYF. In nucleotides, the CDR3 is TGTGCCAGCAGCAGATCCGGGACAGGGTACGAGCAGTACTTC.

This clone was picked up a small number of times. The chain couples TRBV7-7 to TRBJ2-1; D is perhaps TRBD1 (5 bases). This CDR3 is 15 amino acids long. Deletions cut 0 bases from V and 7 bases from J, with 13 bases between. Germline CDR1 is SSHAT and CDR2 is FNYEAQ (reference sequence). CDR3 coding DNA: TGTGCCAGCAGCTTAGCGCTTGGGGCGAGAAATGAGCAGTTCTTC. It translates to CASSLALGARNEQFF.

This clone has only one observation. This sequence joins TRBV7-6 and TRBJ1-1; a weak D match, TRBD1 (5 bases). Germline loops: CDR1 SGHVS, CDR2 FNYEAQ. The V gene lost 5 bases and the J gene lost 5 bases, with 18 bases spanning the gap. The CDR3 has 15 amino acids. CDR3 amino acids: CASSQGGAGRTEAFF. The CDR3 DNA reads TGTGCCAGCAGCCAGGGAGGGGCTGGGAGGACTGAAGCTTTCTTT.

V and J are TRBV7-9 and TRBJ2-3; possibly TRBD1 for D (6 bases). Deletions cut 1 base from V and 0 bases from J, with 8 bases between. Germline values: CDR1 SEHNR, CDR2 FQNEAQ (reference sequence). This CDR3 spans 15 amino acids. CDR3 coding DNA: TGTGCCAGCAGCTTAGGGACAGCTAGCACAGATACGCAGTATTTT. It translates to CASSLGTASTDTQYF. Together with reference TRBV7-9 and TRBJ2-3, the CDR3 gives the full variable domain: DTGVSQNPRHKITKRGQNVTFRCDPISEHNRLYWYRQTLGQGPEFLTYFQNEAQLEKSRLLSDRFSAERPKGSFSTLEIQRTEQGDSAMYLCASSLGTASTDTQYFGPGTRLTVL.

This chain links TRBV5-1 with TRBJ2-5, with a weak D call TRBD1 (5 bases). The CDR3 is 16 amino acids. The ends were cut back, 4 bases at V and 2 bases at J, with 18 bases in the middle. Germline CDR1 reads SGHRS; CDR2 reads YFSETQ. The chain's CDR3 is CASSPVSGLGQETQYF. In DNA, the CDR3 is TGCGCCAGCAGCCCCGTTTCAGGGCTGGGGCAAGAGACCCAGTACTTC. The full variable domain, completed using reference TRBV5-1 and TRBJ2-5, is KAGVTQTPRYLIKTRGQQVTLSCSPISGHRSVSWYQQTPGQGLQFLFEYFSETQRNKGNFPGRFSGRQFSNSRSEMNVSTLELGDSALYLCASSPVSGLGQETQYFGPGTRLLVL.

V and J are TRBV11-2 and TRBJ2-5; 11 bases line up with TRBD1. The V and J ends lost 5 bases and 1 base, in that order; junction bases with no gene match: 9. The CDR3 runs to 17 residues. The germline V gene has CDR1 SGHAT and CDR2 FQNNGV. The CDR3 DNA reads as TGTGCCAGCAGCCCCGGACAGGGGGCGAGATCCCAAGAGACCCAGTACTTC. It yields the protein CASSPGQGARSQETQYF.

The chain couples TRBV5-6 to TRBJ2-1, with D perhaps matching TRBD2 (6 bases). The CDR3 consists of 16 residues. Deletions cut 7 bases from V and 3 bases from J, with 20 bases between. Germline V gene data show CDR1 as SGHDT and CDR2 as YYEEEE. DNA for the CDR3: TGTGCCAGCTCTACCGGGGGTCCAAACCTCTACAATGAGCAGTTCTTC. Translation: CASSTGGPNLYNEQFF.

V gene TRBV7-9 combines with J gene TRBJ1-2; 8 bases map to TRBD1. The CDR3 covers 14 residues. Trimming took 0 bases from V and 5 from J; bases not matched to a gene: 2. Germline V gene sequence: CDR1 SEHNR, CDR2 FQNEAQ (reference sequence). CDR3 nucleotides: TGTGCCAGCAGCTTAGCGGACAGGGCGTATGGCTACACCTTC. It translates to CASSLADRAYGYTF.

The gene calls are TRBV9 and TRBJ1-1; maybe TRBD1 (6 bases). V lost 4 bases and J lost 8, with 18 bases in between. Germline V gene lookup returns CDR1 SGDLS and CDR2 YYNGEE. This CDR3 has 14 residues. The CDR3 is CASSFRAGETEAFF. DNA of the CDR3: TGTGCCAGCAGCTTCCGCGCAGGGGAGACCGAAGCTTTCTTT.

The chain joins TRBV6-5 to TRBJ1-6; TRBD1 matches at 7 bases. The CDR3 is made up of 15 amino acids. V gave up 7 bases and J gave up 8 bases; unmatched junction bases: 11. From germline, CDR1 is MNHEY and CDR2 SVGAGI. The CDR3 DNA sequence: TGTGCCAGCACCCCCACCGGGACAGCTGATTCACCCCTCCACTTT. This codes for CASTPTGTADSPLHF.

The chain employs TRBV6-1 and TRBJ1-1; D ambiguous. Trimming shortened V by 7 bases and J by 2 bases, and 11 bases separated the two germline ends. Germline CDR1 is MNHNS and CDR2 is SASEGT. The CDR3 contains 13 residues. CDR3 sequence reads: CASKKDFNTEAFF. As DNA, the CDR3 is TGTGCCAGCAAGAAGGACTTCAACACTGAAGCTTTCTTT.

The rearrangement uses TRBV5-4 and TRBJ2-7; D perhaps matches TRBD2 (7 bases). Germline-derived CDR1 and CDR2 are SGHNT and YYREEE (reference sequence). V was shortened by 3 bases and J by 2 bases, with 18 bases between the two germline ends. The CDR3 loop spans 16 amino acids. CDR3: CASSWRGGRGTYEQYF. As DNA, the CDR3 is TGTGCCAGCAGCTGGAGGGGGGGGCGTGGCACCTACGAGCAGTACTTC.

The chain links TRBV9 to TRBJ2-3, with 13 bases aligning to TRBD2. Germline loops: CDR1 SGDLS, CDR2 YYNGEE. The CDR3 covers 15 residues. With V trimmed by 7 bases and J by 4 bases, 6 bases remained unmatched. CDR3 loop: CASGGLAGDADTQYF. CDR3 coding DNA: TGTGCCAGCGGTGGACTAGCGGGAGATGCAGATACGCAGTATTTT.

This rearrangement joins TRBV5-1 to TRBJ1-2; D unresolved. Trimming removed 4 bases from V and 9 bases from J, with 13 bases in between. CDR1 is SGHRS and CDR2 is YFSETQ in the germline V gene. The CDR3 has 12 amino acids. The CDR3: CASSEGSLRYTF. CDR3 bases: TGCGCCAGCAGCGAGGGCTCGCTACGCTACACCTTC.

This chain joins TRBV7-3 and TRBJ2-1, with D possibly TRBD1 on 5 matching bases. Germline V gene sequence: CDR1 SGHTA, CDR2 FQGTGA. The V and J ends lost 5 bases and 5 bases respectively, with 10 bases between them. The CDR3 runs 13 residues. Here the CDR3 DNA reads TGTGCCAGCAGCCCAAGACAGAACAATGAGCAGTTCTTC. Protein product: CASSPRQNNEQFF.

The V and J genes are TRBV2 and TRBJ2-2; tentatively, D is TRBD1 (6 bases). This CDR3 spans 16 amino acids. V dropped 6 bases and J dropped 0 bases, with 14 bases sitting between them. Germline CDR1 reads SNHLY; CDR2 reads FYNNEI. The CDR3 region is CASSPGAGANTGELFF. CDR3 sequence (DNA): TGTGCCAGCAGCCCCGGGGCAGGGGCGAACACCGGGGAGCTGTTTTTT.

This sequence joins TRBV5-4 and TRBJ2-3; TRBD1 aligns across 7 bases. V lost 0 bases to trimming and J lost 1 base; unmatched junction nucleotides: 5. This CDR3 is built from 16 residues. Germline V CDR1 and CDR2: SGHNT, YYREEE (reference sequence). The CDR3 DNA is TGTGCCAGCAGCTTGGGAGGGGGCGGTGGCACAGATACGCAGTATTTT. The encoded protein is CASSLGGGGGTDTQYF.

The V gene is TRBV27, the J gene TRBJ1-1; D ambiguous. Looked up from germline, CDR1 is MNHEY and CDR2 is SMNVEV (reference sequence). V was trimmed by 3 bases and J by 1 base, leaving 6 bases between them. This CDR3 spans 13 amino acids. In nucleotides, the CDR3 is TGTGCCAGCAGTTTTAGAGCGAACACTGAAGCTTTCTTT. Protein: CASSFRANTEAFF.

The chain carries TRBV9 and TRBJ1-3; D is undetermined. The CDR3 loop spans 17 amino acids. Trimming left V 3 bases short and J 0 bases short, with 16 bases between. In germline, CDR1 is SGDLS, CDR2 YYNGEE. The CDR3 spells CASSEAPQQNSGNTIYF. In DNA, the CDR3 is TGTGCCAGCAGCGAGGCCCCCCAACAGAACTCTGGAAACACCATATATTTT. The variable domain in full, completed from reference TRBV9 and TRBJ1-3, reads DSGVTQTPKHLITATGQRVTLRCSPRSGDLSVYWYQQSLDQGLQFLIQYYNGEERAKGNILERFSAQQFPDLHSELNLSSLELGDSALYFCASSEAPQQNSGNTIYFGEGSWLTVV.

The rearrangement joins TRBV10-3 to TRBJ2-2; D is unclear. The V and J ends lost 3 bases and 0 bases respectively, with 8 bases between them. CDR1 is ENHRY and CDR2 is SYGVKD in the germline V gene. The CDR3 sequence is 15 residues long. As DNA, the CDR3 is TGTGCCATCAGTGATCGTCCCCCGAACACCGGGGAGCTGTTTTTT. Its protein is CAISDRPPNTGELFF.

The table lists this clone with a few counts. The V and J genes are TRBV19 and TRBJ1-4, with a possible D match to TRBD1 (6 bases). This CDR3 region has 15 residues. Trimming cost V 5 bases and J 3 bases, with 13 bases left between them. Germline CDR1 is LNHDA and CDR2 is SQIVND (reference sequence). CDR3 sequence reads: CASSLLTGPNEKLFF. The DNA for the CDR3 is TGTGCCAGTAGTCTCTTGACAGGCCCTAATGAAAAACTGTTTTTT.

The chain recombines TRBV29-1 with TRBJ1-1; D remains ambiguous. V was trimmed by 4 bases and J by 0 bases, leaving 12 bases between them. Per the germline V gene, CDR1 is SQVTM and CDR2 is ANQGSEA. This CDR3 spans 14 amino acids. CDR3 sequence: CSVVGSTVNTEAFF. DNA of the CDR3: TGCAGCGTTGTCGGCTCAACAGTGAACACTGAAGCTTTCTTT.